Detailed here is one TCR beta chain. What it binds is unknown. This table comes from immunoSEQ multiplex PCR, and its TCRdb copy is limited to in-frame clones, with some not included. The repertoire consists of some 16,000 clones, with roughly 90% occurring once and the leading ten covering approximately 2.8%. These data belong to a study of immune evolution from preneoplasia to lung adenocarcinoma. Whole-study findings and limits: Normal lung had the highest top T cell clone frequencies.

The V end was cut by 7 bases, the J end by 4 bases, with 17 bases between. From germline, CDR1 is GTSNPN and CDR2 SVGIG (reference sequence). This CDR3 contains 13 residues. The sequence derives from an older person with invasive lung adenocarcinoma. The J gene is TRBJ2-7, the V gene TRBV30; D may be TRBD1 (6 bases). Material: FFPE invasive lung adenocarcinoma tissue. The CDR3 reads CASSGQILYEQYF. CDR3 sequence (DNA): TGTGCCTCATCGGGACAAATCCTGTACGAGCAGTACTTC.